This TCR beta chain was retrieved from a study of post-analysis software for immune sequencing data. Study details: Some patients lacked subtype; others had relapsing-remitting, secondary progressive or progressive-relapsing disease.

Researchers reported that TCR beta cDNA libraries carried unique molecular identifiers. The authors obtained roughly 0.5 million cDNA molecules from approximately 1 to 10 million T cells. Each CDR3 protein is one row after TCRdb ran MiXCR on the PCR reads. Of 500,000 to 600,000 distinct CDR3 sequences detected, roughly 47% appear once; the ten largest clones hold more than 1.5%. To note about this clonotype: Its antigen is currently unknown.

The CDR3 length is 19 residues. V dropped 1 base and J dropped 3; count of bases not matched to a gene: 17. Study-wide results and caveats: TRBV5-6, TRBV5-1 and TRBV20-1 belonged to a set of a handful of TRBV segments that were more frequent in patients than controls. Analysis by F measure revealed that same-batch samples clustered strongly together. Controls' normalized Chao1 diversity significantly exceeded that of multiple sclerosis patients.

Sequenced sample: blood. The chain recombines TRBV12-3 or TRBV12-4 with TRBJ2-5, with 7 bases lining up with TRBD1. This TCR derives from a girl aged 10 to 17 with multiple sclerosis. CDR3 sequence reads: CASSLGLLGLLTGKETQYF. For the CDR3, the DNA is TGTGCCAGCAGTTTAGGTCTATTGGGGTTGCTGACAGGGAAAGAGACCCAGTACTTC.